These 15 T cell receptor beta chains originate from one sample sequenced in a study of blood T cell repertoires in COVID-19. Clones were read by immunoSEQ multiplex PCR, and TCRdb kept only the in-frame ones, dropping some. The sample holds over 65,000 clones, about 90% seen once. The sample comprised peripheral blood. The receptors were gathered from a man aged 50 or older with active COVID-19.

This clone appeared a few times. The chain couples TRBV19 to TRBJ2-7; tentatively, D is TRBD1 (6 bases). The V and J ends lost 1 base and 0 bases respectively, with 10 bases between them. Germline CDR1 is LNHDA and CDR2 is SQIVND (reference sequence). The CDR3 runs 15 residues. For the CDR3, the DNA is TGTGCCAGTAGTATAGCGGGACACACCTCCTACGAGCAGTACTTC. This codes for CASSIAGHTSYEQYF.

The chain employs TRBV7-2 and TRBJ2-2; 7 bases map to TRBD1. J gave up 3 bases and V 5 bases, and 12 bases lay outside the gene matches. CDR1 and CDR2 (germline): SGHTA, FQGNSA. The CDR3 extends over 17 amino acids. CDR3: CASSKRTGLRHTGELFF. CDR3 nucleotide sequence: TGTGCCAGCAGCAAAAGGACAGGCCTACGGCACACCGGGGAGCTGTTTTTT.

This chain joins TRBV4-2 and TRBJ1-4, with D unclear. CDR1 is LGHNA, CDR2 YNFKEQ, per germline. Deletions cut 1 base from V and 7 bases from J, with 13 bases between. The CDR3 has 15 amino acids. The CDR3 nucleotides read TGTGCCAGCAGCCAAGGGCAGGTGGGAGGTGAAAAACTGTTTTTT. This gives the protein CASSQGQVGGEKLFF.

J is TRBJ1-5 and V is TRBV2, with D possibly being TRBD1 (6 bases). The CDR3 contains 15 residues. Trimming took off 5 bases at V and 8 bases at J, with 19 bases between the two ends. Germline CDR1 reads SNHLY; CDR2 reads FYNNEI. The CDR3 region is CASSKPQGSVEPQHF. DNA of the CDR3: TGTGCCAGCAGTAAACCACAGGGTTCGGTTGAGCCCCAGCATTTT.

The chain recombines TRBV2 with TRBJ2-4, with D possibly being TRBD2 (6 bases). This CDR3 is 10 amino acids long. Per the germline V gene, CDR1 is SNHLY and CDR2 is FYNNEI. V lost 8 bases to trimming and J lost 7 bases, with 6 bases between them. The CDR3 is CASRENIQYF. The CDR3 DNA sequence: TGTGCCAGCCGGGAGAACATTCAGTACTTC.

The rearrangement links TRBV3-1 (or the pseudogene TRBV3-2) to TRBJ2-3; D remains unclear. The germline V gene has CDR1 LGHDT and CDR2 YNNKEL (reference sequence). The V gene lost 1 base and the J gene lost 0 bases, with 11 bases spanning the gap. The CDR3 loop spans 16 amino acids. The CDR3 sequence is CASSQVMQTSTDTQYF. The CDR3 bases are TGTGCCAGCAGCCAAGTAATGCAAACTAGCACAGATACGCAGTATTTT.

This CDR3 reads CASSTPGQGAIYF. CDR3 DNA sequence: TGCGCCAGCAGCACACCGGGACAGGGTGCCATATATTTT. V gene TRBV5-1 combines with J gene TRBJ1-3; 9 nucleotides line up with TRBD1. The length of the CDR3 is 13 residues. The germline V gene encodes CDR1 SGHRS and CDR2 YFSETQ. V was pared by 4 bases and J by 11 bases, with 7 bases of the junction left unmatched. Using reference TRBV5-1 and TRBJ1-3 for the parts outside the CDR3, the full variable domain is KAGVTQTPRYLIKTRGQQVTLSCSPISGHRSVSWYQQTPGQGLQFLFEYFSETQRNKGNFPGRFSGRQFSNSRSEMNVSTLELGDSALYLCASSTPGQGAIYFGEGSWLTVV.

Written as DNA, the CDR3 is TGTGCCAGCACCACGGGGGGTCAAGAGACCCAGTACTTC. Its translation: CASTTGGQETQYF. V usage is TRBV2 and J usage is TRBJ2-5; 7 bases map to TRBD2. The trim removed 7 bases at V and 2 bases at J, leaving 4 bases unmatched. The CDR3 covers 13 residues. The germline CDR1 and CDR2 sequences are SNHLY and FYNNEI.

The chain has TRBV15 and TRBJ2-2; D is unresolved. Germline assignment: CDR1 LNHNV and CDR2 YYDKDF (reference sequence). Trimming left V 4 bases short and J 1 base short, with 13 bases between. This CDR3 is built from 16 residues. The CDR3 DNA reads as TGTGCCACCAGCAAGTTGAGAGGATTGAACACCGGGGAGCTGTTTTTT. Translated, it gives CATSKLRGLNTGELFF.

The J gene is TRBJ2-7, the V gene TRBV6-5; 7 bases line up with TRBD1. Losses at the gene ends were 8 bases for V and 3 bases for J; bases not matched to a gene: 7. From germline, CDR1 is MNHEY and CDR2 SVGAGI. This CDR3 spans 13 amino acids. CDR3 amino acids: CASGRDSIYEQYF. As DNA, the CDR3 is TGTGCCAGCGGCCGGGACAGCATCTACGAGCAGTACTTC.

V and J are TRBV28 and TRBJ1-6; unclear D gene. V was pared by 9 bases and J by 7 bases, with 13 bases between. The CDR3 is 13 amino acids. Germline V lookup: CDR1 MDHEN, CDR2 SYDVKM. The CDR3: CASRTRENSPLHF. CDR3 sequence (DNA): TGTGCCAGTCGGACGAGGGAGAATTCACCCCTCCACTTT.

The V and J genes are TRBV15 and TRBJ2-7; TRBD1 aligns across 7 bases. This CDR3 has 15 amino acids. Germline CDR1 reads LNHNV; CDR2 reads YYDKDF (reference sequence). V shed 2 bases, J shed 3 bases, and the junction held 7 bases outside the gene matches. The CDR3 nucleotides read TGTGCCACCAGCAGAACCCGACAGGGTGGCTACGAGCAGTACTTC. This sequence encodes CATSRTRQGGYEQYF.

The chain recombines TRBV19 with TRBJ2-1; 9 nucleotides match TRBD2. CDR3 length equals 15 residues. The germline CDR1 and CDR2 sequences are LNHDA and SQIVND (reference sequence). Germline trimming cut 5 bases from V and 8 bases from J; bases unmatched to any gene: 10. CDR3 sequence reads: CASSVGLAGADEQFF. For the CDR3, the DNA is TGTGCCAGTAGTGTTGGGTTAGCGGGAGCCGATGAGCAGTTCTTC. Filled out from reference TRBV19 and TRBJ2-1, the complete variable domain reads DGGITQSPKYLFRKEGQNVTLSCEQNLNHDAMYWYRQDPGQGLRLIYYSQIVNDFQKGDIAEGYSVSREKKESFPLTVTSAQKNPTAFYLCASSVGLAGADEQFFGPGTRLTVL.

The CDR3 sequence is CASSREGARTEKLFF. CDR3 nucleotide sequence: TGTGCCAGCAGTCGAGAGGGGGCGCGAACTGAAAAACTGTTTTTT. V usage is TRBV28 and J usage is TRBJ1-4, with 7 bases matching TRBD1. Germline loops: CDR1 MDHEN, CDR2 SYDVKM. V shed 5 bases, J shed 7 bases, and the junction held 10 bases outside the gene matches. The CDR3 totals 15 residues.

The V call is TRBV5-4, the J call TRBJ1-2; 10 bases agree with TRBD1. Germline V CDR1 and CDR2: SGHNT, YYREEE (reference sequence). This CDR3 has 14 residues. With 4 bases clipped from V and 4 bases from J, the junction kept 4 bases outside the gene matches. As DNA, the CDR3 is TGTGCCAGCAGCCTACGGGACAGGGGCTATGGCTACACCTTC. Residues: CASSLRDRGYGYTF.